The T cell receptor beta chain under discussion was sequenced for a study of PD-L1 blockade in urothelial cancer. Time point described: pretreatment peripheral blood. Patients yielded 1 to 8 samples each, pretreatment and on-treatment. This CDR3 region has 14 residues. Germline values: CDR1 SGHDN, CDR2 FVKESK. V was shortened by 0 bases and J by 4 bases, with 4 bases between the two germline ends. Sequencing used immunoSEQ multiplex PCR; TCRdb keeps in-frame clones, though not all of them. The sample lists some 65,000 clones; around 81% were seen once. The origin of this receptor is a man in his sixties or seventies with urothelial cancer. This specimen consisted of PBMCs, obtained around atezolizumab (anti-PD-L1) treatment. The chain employs TRBV14 and TRBJ2-6, with D unresolved. The CDR3: CASSQDLGANVLTF. The CDR3 DNA follows: TGTGCCAGCAGCCAAGATTTAGGGGCCAACGTCCTGACTTTC.